The 6 T cell receptor beta chains below come from one sample, sequenced in a study of graft-versus-host responses after intestinal transplantation. The table came from immunoSEQ multiplex PCR; TCRdb's copy has only in-frame clones and leaves some out. Of more than 90,000 clones listed, more than 90% are singletons. These receptors are not linked to any known antigen. The sequencing here drew on unstimulated CD4+ T cells sorted from spleen or lymph node cells, taken before transplant. The receptors here all came from a human donor who was the organ donor for an intestinal transplant.

This chain links TRBV30 with TRBJ2-3; TRBD2 matches at 8 bases. The CDR3 consists of 16 residues. V lost 0 bases, J lost 4 bases, and 9 bases stayed unmatched. Germline assignment: CDR1 GTSNPN and CDR2 SVGIG (reference sequence). As DNA, the CDR3 is TGTGCCTGGAGTGTACGGAGCGGGAGTAGGGCAGATACGCAGTATTTT. This encodes CAWSVRSGSRADTQYF.

The V and J genes are TRBV7-2 and TRBJ2-1; 9 positions match TRBD2. J was trimmed by 4 bases and V by 5 bases; bases with no gene match: 9. CDR3 size: 16 residues. In germline, CDR1 is SGHTA, CDR2 FQGNSA. The CDR3 loop reads CASSPLTSGPYNEQFF. CDR3 in DNA: TGTGCCAGCAGCCCCCTGACTAGCGGACCATACAATGAGCAGTTCTTC.

The table lists this clone with a count of one. The CDR3 region has the DNA TGTGCCAGCAGCCAGAGCCCCAGGGGCTACACCTTC. Its protein product is CASSQSPRGYTF. The chain recombines TRBV7-9 with TRBJ1-2; D uncertain. The CDR3 extends over 12 amino acids. With 5 bases removed from V and 8 bases from J, the gap between germline ends came to 12 bases. Germline CDR1 SEHNR, CDR2 FQNEAQ (reference sequence). Full variable domain (rest looked up from reference TRBV7-9 and TRBJ1-2): DTGVSQNPRHKITKRGQNVTFRCDPISEHNRLYWYRQTLGQGPEFLTYFQNEAQLEKSRLLSDRFSAERPKGSFSTLEIQRTEQGDSAMYLCASSQSPRGYTFGSGTRLTVV.

This clone was recorded a few times. The J gene is TRBJ2-3, the V gene TRBV29-1, with 8 positions matching TRBD2. The CDR3 runs 13 residues. Germline V gene lookup returns CDR1 SQVTM and CDR2 ANQGSEA. J was trimmed by 5 bases and V by 5 bases; bases with no gene match: 6. CDR3 DNA: TGCAGCGTTACGACCGCGGGAGGAGATACGCAGTATTTT. Its translation is CSVTTAGGDTQYF.

This sequence joins TRBV5-4 and TRBJ2-2; 8 bases agree with TRBD1. Germline V CDR1 and CDR2: SGHNT, YYREEE (reference sequence). V gave up 2 bases and J gave up 4 bases; unmatched junction bases: 7. CDR3 length: 16 residues. The CDR3 nucleotides are TGTGCCAGCAGCTTAGGACAGGGCAGGGCCACCGGGGAGCTGTTTTTT. Protein: CASSLGQGRATGELFF.

This sequence joins TRBV7-2 and TRBJ1-6; D is unresolved. Germline assignment: CDR1 SGHTA and CDR2 FQGNSA. The CDR3 contains 11 residues. V lost 2 bases to trimming and J lost 9 bases, with 2 bases between them. In DNA form, the CDR3 reads TGTGCCAGCAGCTTAACTTCACCCCTCCACTTT. This translates into CASSLTSPLHF.